The 14 T cell receptor beta chains below all came from one sample that was sequenced in a study of blood T cell repertoires in COVID-19. Produced via immunoSEQ multiplex PCR; TCRdb's table is partial and in-frame only. The sample lists roughly 250,000 clones, approximately 85% occurring once. The specimen was PBMCs or T cells enriched from blood (not recorded which). These TCRs come from a woman aged 45-60 years who had recovered from COVID-19.

J is TRBJ2-1 and V is TRBV5-1; 7 bases agree with TRBD2. This CDR3 has 17 residues. Germline V gene sequence: CDR1 SGHRS, CDR2 YFSETQ. V lost 4 bases and J lost 3; bases outside the gene matches: 13. CDR3 DNA: TGCGCCAGCAGCCCCCCCCCTGTGTCGGGGGGCTACAATGAGCAGTTCTTC. Amino acids: CASSPPPVSGGYNEQFF.

In DNA form, the CDR3 reads TGTGCCACCAGAGACACAACCAGGGCTGGAAACACCATATATTTT. It specifies CATRDTTRAGNTIYF. The J gene is TRBJ1-3, the V gene TRBV15, with D tentatively TRBD1 (5 bases). This CDR3 region has 15 residues. Trimming took off 6 bases at V and 2 bases at J, with 14 bases between the two ends. From germline, CDR1 is LNHNV and CDR2 YYDKDF (reference sequence).

This chain joins TRBV27 and TRBJ1-5, with a weak D call TRBD1 (5 bases). There are 13 residues in the CDR3. V was shortened by 10 bases and J by 5 bases, with 15 bases between the two germline ends. The germline gives CDR1 MNHEY, CDR2 SMNVEV (reference sequence). This chain's CDR3 is CATPRQGHQPQHF. DNA for the CDR3: TGTGCCACCCCACGGCAGGGCCATCAGCCCCAGCATTTT.

This chain joins TRBV7-2 and TRBJ2-7; 8 positions agree with TRBD2. Trimming removed 3 bases from V and 4 bases from J; junction bases left unmatched: 5. This CDR3 has 14 amino acids. Per germline, CDR1 SGHTA and CDR2 FQGNSA. For the CDR3, the DNA is TGTGCCAGCAGCTTCTCAGGGACTAGTTACGAGCAGTACTTC. Translated: CASSFSGTSYEQYF.

This clone was counted between two and nine times. The genes are TRBV5-4 and TRBJ2-1, with 9 bases matching TRBD2. V lost 0 bases to trimming and J lost 7 bases; unmatched junction nucleotides: 8. CDR3 size: 16 residues. Per germline, CDR1 SGHNT and CDR2 YYREEE (reference sequence). The CDR3 DNA is TGTGCCAGCAGCTTGGCCAGCGGGGGGTTAGGGAATGAGCAGTTCTTC. Amino acid sequence: CASSLASGGLGNEQFF.

The chain employs TRBV16 and TRBJ2-7; 9 nucleotides align to TRBD2. CDR3 length equals 15 residues. Germline V lookup: CDR1 KGHSY, CDR2 FQNENV. With V trimmed by 3 bases and J by 4 bases, 7 bases remained unmatched. CDR3 DNA sequence: TGTGCCAGCAGCCAGTTTCCTAGCGGGACTTACGAGCAGTACTTC. Protein sequence: CASSQFPSGTYEQYF. The variable domain in full, with the rest retrieved from reference TRBV16 and TRBJ2-7, is GEEVAQTPKHLVRGEGQKAKLYCAPIKGHSYVFWYQQVLKNEFKFLISFQNENVFDETGMPKERFSAKCLPNSPCSLEIQATKLEDSAVYFCASSQFPSGTYEQYFGPGTRLTVT.

This chain uses TRBV30 with TRBJ1-3; 8 nucleotides agree with TRBD1. Germline V lookup: CDR1 GTSNPN, CDR2 SVGIG (reference sequence). The CDR3 is 15 residues long. The trim removed 4 bases at V and 4 bases at J, leaving 9 bases unmatched. The CDR3 loop is CAWKFGQGAGNTIYF. In DNA, the CDR3 is TGTGCCTGGAAGTTTGGACAGGGTGCGGGAAACACCATATATTTT.

This chain joins TRBV5-4 and TRBJ1-6, with 8 bases identical to TRBD1. The V and J ends lost 4 bases and 7 bases, in that order; junction bases with no gene match: 10. The CDR3 has 16 residues. Germline values: CDR1 SGHNT, CDR2 YYREEE (reference sequence). CDR3 in DNA: TGTGCCAGCAGCCCAGGACAGGGATCCTTAAATTCACCCCTCCACTTT. This encodes CASSPGQGSLNSPLHF.

The chain employs TRBV12-3 or TRBV12-4 and TRBJ2-7, with D perhaps matching TRBD1 (6 bases). The CDR3 is 13 amino acids. The V and J ends lost 3 bases and 5 bases respectively, with 11 bases between them. The CDR3 nucleotides are TGTGCCAGCAGTTTGTGGACAGTGAACGAGCAGTACTTC. Translated, it gives CASSLWTVNEQYF.

The chain is built from TRBV19 and TRBJ2-6; 7 positions match TRBD2. The CDR3 is 14 amino acids. Germline V gene lookup returns CDR1 LNHDA and CDR2 SQIVND (reference sequence). V was pared by 7 bases and J by 2 bases, with 2 bases of the junction left unmatched. CDR3 nucleotides: TGTGCCAGTAAACGGGAGGCTGGGGCCAACGTCCTGACTTTC. It specifies CASKREAGANVLTF.

The chain joins TRBV10-3 to TRBJ1-5; perhaps TRBD1 as D (6 bases). This CDR3 comprises 13 residues. In germline, CDR1 is ENHRY, CDR2 SYGVKD. V shed 10 bases and J shed 7 bases, with 17 bases lying between them. The CDR3 loop reads CATRSGERQPQHF. As DNA, the CDR3 is TGTGCCACCAGATCAGGGGAGAGGCAGCCCCAGCATTTT.

V and J are TRBV29-1 and TRBJ2-1; 13 nucleotides line up with TRBD2. The trim removed 7 bases at V and 5 bases at J, leaving 5 bases unmatched. Per the germline V gene, CDR1 is SQVTM and CDR2 is ANQGSEA. The CDR3 is 14 residues long. CDR3 sequence reads: CSGYGTSGNNEQFF. The CDR3 nucleotides read TGCAGCGGCTACGGGACTAGCGGGAACAATGAGCAGTTCTTC.

The V call is TRBV4-2, the J call TRBJ1-5; D ambiguous. The CDR3 is 13 residues long. Trimming removed 0 bases at V and 5 bases at J, with 5 bases between. Germline assignment: CDR1 LGHNA and CDR2 YNFKEQ. In DNA form, the CDR3 reads TGTGCCAGCAGCCAAGATGCGCATCAGCCCCAGCATTTT. The encoded protein is CASSQDAHQPQHF.

This chain uses TRBV5-8 with TRBJ1-6; D uncertain. With 1 base removed from V and 12 bases from J, the gap between germline ends came to 11 bases. The CDR3 length is 13 residues. In germline, CDR1 is SGHTS, CDR2 YDEGEE. CDR3 residues: CASSLLPGRPLHF. The CDR3 region has the DNA TGTGCCAGCAGCTTGTTGCCAGGCCGACCCCTCCACTTT.